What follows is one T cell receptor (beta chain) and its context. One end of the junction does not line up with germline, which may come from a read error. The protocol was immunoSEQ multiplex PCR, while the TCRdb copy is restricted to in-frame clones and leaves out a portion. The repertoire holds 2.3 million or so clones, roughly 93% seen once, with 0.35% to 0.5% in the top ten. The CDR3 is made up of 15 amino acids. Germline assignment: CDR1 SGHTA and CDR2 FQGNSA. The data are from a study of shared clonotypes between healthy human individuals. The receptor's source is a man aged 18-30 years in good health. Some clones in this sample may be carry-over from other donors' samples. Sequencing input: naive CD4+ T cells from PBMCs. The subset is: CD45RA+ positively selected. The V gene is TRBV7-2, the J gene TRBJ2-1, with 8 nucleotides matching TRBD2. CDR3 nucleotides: TGTGCCAGCAGCCTAGCGGGTCCCTCCTACAATGAGCAGTTCTTC. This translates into CASSLAGPSYNEQFF.